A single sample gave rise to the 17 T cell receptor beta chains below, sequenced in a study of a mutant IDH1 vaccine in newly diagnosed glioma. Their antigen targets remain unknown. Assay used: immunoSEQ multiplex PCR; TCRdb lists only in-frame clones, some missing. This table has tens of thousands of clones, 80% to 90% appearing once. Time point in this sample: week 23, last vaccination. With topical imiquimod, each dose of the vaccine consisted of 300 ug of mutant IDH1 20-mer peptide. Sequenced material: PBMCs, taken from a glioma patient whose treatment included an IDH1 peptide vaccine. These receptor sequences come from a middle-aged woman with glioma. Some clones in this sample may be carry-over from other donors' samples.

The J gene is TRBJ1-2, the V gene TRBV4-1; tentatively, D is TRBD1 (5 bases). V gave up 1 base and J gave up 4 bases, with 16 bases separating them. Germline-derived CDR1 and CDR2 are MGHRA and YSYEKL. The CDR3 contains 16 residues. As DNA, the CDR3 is TGCGCCAGCAGCCAAGTCCTACCGCCGGGACCCTATGGCTACACCTTC. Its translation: CASSQVLPPGPYGYTF.

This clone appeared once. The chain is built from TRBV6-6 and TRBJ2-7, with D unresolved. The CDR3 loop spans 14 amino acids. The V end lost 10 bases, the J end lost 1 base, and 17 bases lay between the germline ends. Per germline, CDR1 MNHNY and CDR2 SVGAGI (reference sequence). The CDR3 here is CATKDWAVSYEQYF. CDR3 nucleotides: TGTGCCACCAAGGATTGGGCGGTATCCTACGAGCAGTACTTC.

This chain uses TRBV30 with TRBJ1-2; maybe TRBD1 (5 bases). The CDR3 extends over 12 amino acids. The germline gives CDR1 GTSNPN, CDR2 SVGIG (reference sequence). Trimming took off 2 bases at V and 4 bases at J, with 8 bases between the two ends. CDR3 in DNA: TGTGCCTGGAGTTACGGGACCTATGGCTACACCTTC. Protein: CAWSYGTYGYTF.

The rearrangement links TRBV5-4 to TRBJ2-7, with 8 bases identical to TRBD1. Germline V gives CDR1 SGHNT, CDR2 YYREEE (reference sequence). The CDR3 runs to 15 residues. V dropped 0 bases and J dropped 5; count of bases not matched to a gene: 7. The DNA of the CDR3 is TGTGCCAGCAGCTTGGTGGGACAGGTTTATGACGAGCAGTACTTC. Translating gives CASSLVGQVYDEQYF. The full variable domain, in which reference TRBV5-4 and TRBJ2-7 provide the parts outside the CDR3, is ETGVTQSPTHLIKTRGQQVTLRCSSQSGHNTVSWYQQALGQGPQFIFQYYREEENGRGNFPPRFSGLQFPNYSSELNVNALELDDSALYLCASSLVGQVYDEQYFGPGTRLTVT.

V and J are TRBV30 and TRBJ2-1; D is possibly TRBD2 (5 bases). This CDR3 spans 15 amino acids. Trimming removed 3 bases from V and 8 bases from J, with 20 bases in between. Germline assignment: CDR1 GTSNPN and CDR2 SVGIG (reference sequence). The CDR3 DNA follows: TGTGCCTGGAGGGGAGAAGGACTGCCTAGGGATGAGCAGTTCTTC. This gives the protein CAWRGEGLPRDEQFF.

This CDR3 is CASGPHTAYGYTF. The CDR3 region has the DNA TGTGCCAGCGGCCCCCATACAGCCTATGGCTACACCTTC. This rearrangement joins TRBV5-8 to TRBJ1-2; the D is unclear. V was pared by 7 bases and J by 4 bases, with 14 bases between. CDR3 length equals 13 residues. From germline, CDR1 is SGHTS and CDR2 YDEGEE.

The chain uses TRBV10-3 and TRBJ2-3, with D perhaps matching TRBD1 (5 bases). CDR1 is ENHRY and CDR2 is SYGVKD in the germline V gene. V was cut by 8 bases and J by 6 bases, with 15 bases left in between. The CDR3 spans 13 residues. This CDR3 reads CAIGSPRQDTQYF. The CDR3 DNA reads TGTGCCATCGGGTCCCCCCGACAGGATACGCAGTATTTT.

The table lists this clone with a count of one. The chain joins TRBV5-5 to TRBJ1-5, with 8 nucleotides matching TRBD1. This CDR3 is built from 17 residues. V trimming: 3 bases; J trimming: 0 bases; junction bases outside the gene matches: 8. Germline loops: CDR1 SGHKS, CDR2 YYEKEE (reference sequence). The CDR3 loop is CASSWSQGAYSNQPQHF. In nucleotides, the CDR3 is TGTGCCAGCAGCTGGAGCCAGGGGGCCTATAGCAATCAGCCCCAGCATTTT.

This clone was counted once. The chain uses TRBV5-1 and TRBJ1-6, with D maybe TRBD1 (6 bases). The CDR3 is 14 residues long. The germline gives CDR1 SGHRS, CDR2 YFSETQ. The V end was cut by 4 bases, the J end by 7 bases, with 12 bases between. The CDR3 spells CASSPAQGNSPLHF. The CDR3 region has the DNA TGCGCCAGCAGCCCTGCGCAGGGGAATTCACCCCTCCACTTT.

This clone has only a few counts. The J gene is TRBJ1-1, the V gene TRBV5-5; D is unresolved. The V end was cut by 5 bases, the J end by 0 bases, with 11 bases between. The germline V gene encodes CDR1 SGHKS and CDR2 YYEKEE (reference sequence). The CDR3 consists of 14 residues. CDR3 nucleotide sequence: TGTGCCAGCAGTTTTGACTCCATGAACACTGAAGCTTTCTTT. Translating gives CASSFDSMNTEAFF.

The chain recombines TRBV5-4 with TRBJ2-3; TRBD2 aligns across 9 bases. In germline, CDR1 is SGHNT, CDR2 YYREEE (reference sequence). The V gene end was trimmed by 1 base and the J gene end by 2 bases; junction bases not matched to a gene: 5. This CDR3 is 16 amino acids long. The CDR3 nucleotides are TGTGCCAGCAGCTTGAGTAGGGGACTAGCCACAGATACGCAGTATTTT. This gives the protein CASSLSRGLATDTQYF. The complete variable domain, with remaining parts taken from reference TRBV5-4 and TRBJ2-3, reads ETGVTQSPTHLIKTRGQQVTLRCSSQSGHNTVSWYQQALGQGPQFIFQYYREEENGRGNFPPRFSGLQFPNYSSELNVNALELDDSALYLCASSLSRGLATDTQYFGPGTRLTVL.

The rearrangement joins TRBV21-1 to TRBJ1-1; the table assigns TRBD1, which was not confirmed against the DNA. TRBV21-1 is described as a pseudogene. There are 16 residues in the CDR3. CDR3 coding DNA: TGTGCCAGCAGCAATCGACCCGGGACAATTAACACTGAAGCTTTCTTT. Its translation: CASSNRPGTINTEAFF.

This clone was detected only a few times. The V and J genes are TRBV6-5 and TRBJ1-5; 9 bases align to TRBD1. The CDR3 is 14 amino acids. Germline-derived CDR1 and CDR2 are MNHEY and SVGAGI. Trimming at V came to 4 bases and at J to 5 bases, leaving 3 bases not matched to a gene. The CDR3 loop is CASSWGQGDQPQHF. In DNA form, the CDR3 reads TGTGCCAGCAGTTGGGGACAGGGAGATCAGCCCCAGCATTTT.

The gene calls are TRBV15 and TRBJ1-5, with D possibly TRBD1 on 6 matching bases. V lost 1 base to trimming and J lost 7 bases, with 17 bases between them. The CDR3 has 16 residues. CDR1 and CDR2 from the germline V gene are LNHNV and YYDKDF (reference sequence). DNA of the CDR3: TGTGCCACCAGCAGAGCCACTACAGGGAAGCGACAGCCCCAGCATTTT. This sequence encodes CATSRATTGKRQPQHF.

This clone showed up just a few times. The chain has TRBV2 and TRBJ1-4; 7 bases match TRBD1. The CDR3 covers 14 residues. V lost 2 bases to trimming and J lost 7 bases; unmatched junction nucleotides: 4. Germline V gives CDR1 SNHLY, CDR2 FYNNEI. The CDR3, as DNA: TGTGCCAGCAGTGAAACAGGGGTCGGTGAAAAACTGTTTTTT. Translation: CASSETGVGEKLFF.

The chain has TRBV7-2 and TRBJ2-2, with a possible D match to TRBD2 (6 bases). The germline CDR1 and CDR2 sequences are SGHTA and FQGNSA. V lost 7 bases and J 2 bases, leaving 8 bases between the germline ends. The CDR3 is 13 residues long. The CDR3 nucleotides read TGTGCCAGCACGGACTACAACACCGGGGAGCTGTTTTTT. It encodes CASTDYNTGELFF.

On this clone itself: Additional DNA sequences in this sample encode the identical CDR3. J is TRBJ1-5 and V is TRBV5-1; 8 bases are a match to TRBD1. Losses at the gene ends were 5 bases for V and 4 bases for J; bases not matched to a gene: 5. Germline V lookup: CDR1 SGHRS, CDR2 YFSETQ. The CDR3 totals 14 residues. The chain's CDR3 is CASRPDRGNQPQHF. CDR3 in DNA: TGCGCCAGCAGACCCGACAGGGGTAATCAGCCCCAGCATTTT.